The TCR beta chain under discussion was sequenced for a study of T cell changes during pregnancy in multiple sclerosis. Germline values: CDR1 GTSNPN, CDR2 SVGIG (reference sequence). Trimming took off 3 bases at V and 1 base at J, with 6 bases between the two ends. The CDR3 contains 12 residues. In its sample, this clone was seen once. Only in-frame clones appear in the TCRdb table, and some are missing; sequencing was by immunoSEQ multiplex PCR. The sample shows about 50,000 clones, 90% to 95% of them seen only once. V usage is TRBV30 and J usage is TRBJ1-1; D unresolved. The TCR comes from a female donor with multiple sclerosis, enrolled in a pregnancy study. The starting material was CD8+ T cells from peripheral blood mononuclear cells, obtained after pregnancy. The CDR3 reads CAWSYGNTEAFF. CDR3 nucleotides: TGTGCCTGGAGCTATGGGAACACTGAAGCTTTCTTT.